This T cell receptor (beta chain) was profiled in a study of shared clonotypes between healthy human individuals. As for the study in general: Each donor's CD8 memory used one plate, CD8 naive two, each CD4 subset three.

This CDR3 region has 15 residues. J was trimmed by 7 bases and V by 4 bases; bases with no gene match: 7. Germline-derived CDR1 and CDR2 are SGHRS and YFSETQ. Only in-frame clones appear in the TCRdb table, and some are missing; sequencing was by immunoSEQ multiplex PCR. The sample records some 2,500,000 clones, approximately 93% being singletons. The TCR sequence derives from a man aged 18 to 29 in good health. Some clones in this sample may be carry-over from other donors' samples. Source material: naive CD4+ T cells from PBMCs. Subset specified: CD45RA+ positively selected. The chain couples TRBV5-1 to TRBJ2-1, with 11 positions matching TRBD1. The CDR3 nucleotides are TGCGCCAGCAGCCAAGGACAGGGGGCTTTGAATGAGCAGTTCTTC. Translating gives CASSQGQGALNEQFF.